This T cell receptor beta chain appears in the sequencing data of a study of human T cells and chemical hapten exposure. Time point noted: healthy volunteer bleed at 6 weeks. Researchers extracted total RNA from unfractionated whole blood. Within the library, unique molecular identifiers were attached to each individual cDNA molecule. MiXCR, applied by TCRdb to the RACE reads, yields one record per CDR3 protein. Of around 80,000 distinct CDR3 sequences in the sample, roughly 8.6% are singletons; the top ten hold over 1.5%. Only a few counts were recorded for this clonotype. Trimming took off 6 bases at V and 3 bases at J, with 15 bases between the two ends. The CDR3 contains 14 residues.

Sequenced sample: whole blood. This TCR derives from a male donor in good health. Some clones in this sample may be carry-over from other donors' samples. The rearrangement links TRBV12-3 or TRBV12-4 to TRBJ2-7; TRBD1 might be the D (6 bases). In DNA form, the CDR3 reads TGTGCCAGCAGCCTCAGGGGCCGGGACTACGAGCAGTACTTC. Translation: CASSLRGRDYEQYF.